These 24 T cell receptor beta chains originate from one sample sequenced in a study of response to subunit inactivated influenza vaccine. TCRdb used MiXCR to reprocess the RT-PCR reads, holding one entry per CDR3 protein. The sample consists of around 710,000 distinct CDR3 sequences, approximately 13% of them appearing once. The sample was PBMCs from blood, taken approximately 15 days before vaccination. The receptors come from a man in his forties or fifties who received an inactivated influenza vaccine.

This clonotype was seen a few times. This chain connects TRBV12-3 or TRBV12-4 to TRBJ1-1; tentatively, D is TRBD1 (5 bases). This CDR3 is 14 amino acids long. The V end was cut by 7 bases, the J end by 3 bases, with 15 bases between. The CDR3 here is CASTNRGGYTEAFF. The CDR3 DNA follows: TGTGCCAGCACCAATAGGGGCGGTTACACTGAAGCTTTCTTT.

This clonotype was observed at least ten times. This chain connects TRBV4-3 to TRBJ2-5; 7 bases are shared with TRBD1. V gave up 4 bases and J gave up 0 bases; unmatched junction bases: 11. CDR3 length: 17 residues. CDR1 LGHNA and CDR2 YSLEER come from the germline V gene. This chain's CDR3 is CASSPYPGTEYQETQYF. The CDR3 nucleotides are TGCGCCAGCAGCCCCTATCCCGGGACAGAGTACCAAGAGACCCAGTACTTC.

The rearrangement uses TRBV6-2 or TRBV6-3 and TRBJ2-1; TRBD2 aligns across 10 bases. Per the germline V gene, CDR1 is MNHEY and CDR2 is SVGEGT. V lost 5 bases, J lost 5 bases, and 3 bases stayed unmatched. This CDR3 is built from 14 residues. The CDR3 reads CASSNLAGDNEQFF. The CDR3 DNA follows: TGTGCCAGCAGTAATCTAGCGGGAGACAATGAGCAGTTCTTC.

This clonotype turned up a few times. The J gene is TRBJ2-1, the V gene TRBV11-2; 10 nucleotides align to TRBD2. V trimming: 2 bases; J trimming: 0 bases; junction bases outside the gene matches: 7. This CDR3 is 18 amino acids long. CDR1 is SGHAT and CDR2 is FQNNGV in the germline V gene. CDR3: CASSLTSGVVSSYNEQFF. CDR3 nucleotides: TGTGCCAGCAGCTTAACTAGCGGGGTGGTGAGCTCCTACAATGAGCAGTTCTTC.

The chain has TRBV6-1 and TRBJ2-2, with D possibly matching TRBD2 (5 bases). This CDR3 has 13 amino acids. The V gene's germline CDR1 is MNHNS and CDR2 SASEGT. V was cut by 4 bases and J by 3 bases, with 6 bases left in between. In nucleotides, the CDR3 is TGTGCCAGCAGTGGGGGAGACACCGGGGAGCTGTTTTTT. This sequence encodes CASSGGDTGELFF.

The chain joins TRBV9 to TRBJ2-7, with D tentatively TRBD1 (6 bases). V was cut by 3 bases and J by 3 bases, with 10 bases left in between. Germline CDR1 and CDR2: SGDLS and YYNGEE. The CDR3 totals 13 residues. CDR3 DNA: TGTGCCAGCAGCGCAGGGGAAATCTACGAGCAGTACTTC. As protein: CASSAGEIYEQYF.

This clonotype was detected only a few times. V gene TRBV12-3 or TRBV12-4 combines with J gene TRBJ1-2; TRBD1 is a possible D gene (6 bases). The CDR3 contains 17 residues. The V end was cut by 6 bases, the J end by 4 bases, with 24 bases between. The CDR3 DNA follows: TGTGCCAGCAGCCACCGGCGGGCCTTACAGGGCCTCTATGGCTACACCTTC. Amino acids: CASSHRRALQGLYGYTF.

The J gene is TRBJ2-1, the V gene TRBV5-1; D might be TRBD1 (6 bases). This CDR3 has 13 amino acids. With 4 bases removed from V and 7 bases from J, the gap between germline ends came to 12 bases. The germline V gene has CDR1 SGHRS and CDR2 YFSETQ. The CDR3 sequence: CASSPRQANEQFF. In DNA, the CDR3 is TGCGCCAGCAGCCCGCGACAGGCGAATGAGCAGTTCTTC.

This clonotype has ten or more counts. The germline gene is not matched at one end of the junction; a read error may be the cause. This chain joins TRBV5-6 and TRBJ1-6; 10 bases fit TRBD1. The germline gives CDR1 SGHDT, CDR2 YYEEEE. The CDR3 has 17 residues. Here the CDR3 DNA reads TGTGCCAGCAGCTTGATGACAGGGGGCTCCGATAATTCACCCCTCCACTTT. This gives the protein CASSLMTGGSDNSPLHF.

This chain links TRBV4-3 with TRBJ2-3; D perhaps matches TRBD2 (6 bases). There are 19 residues in the CDR3. Germline CDR1 reads LGHNA; CDR2 reads YSLEER. The ends were cut back, 2 bases at V and 0 bases at J, with 21 bases in the middle. CDR3 sequence reads: CASSQTPQPRGASTDTQYF. The DNA for the CDR3 is TGCGCCAGCAGCCAAACCCCCCAACCCCGCGGGGCTAGCACAGATACGCAGTATTTT.

This rearrangement joins TRBV4-3 to TRBJ1-2; 7 nucleotides line up with TRBD1. The CDR3 consists of 15 residues. Per the germline V gene, CDR1 is LGHNA and CDR2 is YSLEER. V dropped 2 bases and J dropped 4; count of bases not matched to a gene: 7. CDR3 in amino acids: CASSQRPGGGYGYTF. CDR3 DNA: TGCGCCAGCAGCCAAAGACCAGGGGGTGGCTATGGCTACACCTTC.

The rearrangement links TRBV15 to TRBJ1-1, with 8 positions matching TRBD1. The CDR3 covers 15 residues. Trimming at V came to 1 base and at J to 1 base, leaving 2 bases not matched to a gene. Germline V gives CDR1 LNHNV, CDR2 YYDKDF (reference sequence). The CDR3 loop is CATSRAGTGNTEAFF. CDR3 bases: TGTGCCACCAGCAGAGCCGGGACAGGGAACACTGAAGCTTTCTTT.

This sequence joins TRBV10-2 and TRBJ2-7; D assignment may be TRBD1 or TRBD2 (5 bases each). V lost 7 bases to trimming and J lost 1 base, with 11 bases between them. Germline values: CDR1 WSHSY, CDR2 SAAADI. The CDR3 consists of 13 residues. Here the CDR3 reads CASIRDLSYEQYF. In DNA form, the CDR3 reads TGCGCCAGCATCCGGGACCTATCCTACGAGCAGTACTTC.

The rearrangement joins TRBV20-1 to TRBJ2-2; no definite D call. The CDR3 is 12 amino acids. In germline, CDR1 is DFQATT, CDR2 SNEGSKA (reference sequence). Trimming removed 3 bases at V and 6 bases at J, with 8 bases between. The DNA of the CDR3 is TGCAGTGCTAGGGTTAGGCCCGGGGAGCTGTTTTTT. This sequence encodes CSARVRPGELFF.

V gene TRBV12-3 or TRBV12-4 combines with J gene TRBJ2-1, with a tentative D call TRBD1 (6 bases). The length of the CDR3 is 12 residues. V shed 11 bases and J shed 4 bases, with 12 bases lying between them. DNA for the CDR3: TGTGCCGCAGCACAGGGTTACAATGAGCAGTTCTTC. This gives the protein CAAAQGYNEQFF.

The chain has TRBV4-3 and TRBJ2-2; 7 bases align to TRBD1. V trimming: 4 bases; J trimming: 4 bases; junction bases outside the gene matches: 9. The CDR3 covers 16 residues. Germline assignment: CDR1 LGHNA and CDR2 YSLEER. The CDR3 is CASSRRQGHSTGELFF. CDR3 in DNA: TGCGCCAGCAGCCGGAGACAGGGACATAGCACCGGGGAGCTGTTTTTT.

This clonotype has more than one count but fewer than ten. The chain recombines TRBV15 with TRBJ2-2; D not certain. The length of the CDR3 is 13 residues. Trimming shortened V by 1 base and J by 7 bases, and 7 bases separated the two germline ends. Germline CDR1 LNHNV, CDR2 YYDKDF (reference sequence). The CDR3 reads CATSRVFGGELFF. The CDR3 region has the DNA TGTGCCACCAGCAGAGTTTTTGGCGGGGAGCTGTTTTTT.

Here the CDR3 DNA reads TGCGCCAGCAGCCAAGAAGGAGGGGTCAGGTACGAGCAGTACTTC. Translation gives CASSQEGGVRYEQYF. The V and J genes are TRBV4-3 and TRBJ2-7, with D possibly matching TRBD2 (6 bases). CDR1 and CDR2 from the germline V gene are LGHNA and YSLEER. The V end lost 0 bases, the J end lost 4 bases, and 13 bases lay between the germline ends. The CDR3 has 15 amino acids.

Only a few counts were recorded for this clonotype. The chain links TRBV5-1 to TRBJ2-7; tentative D call: TRBD1 (5 bases). The germline V and J ends were trimmed by 4 bases and 4 bases, with 18 bases remaining between them. Germline CDR1 is SGHRS and CDR2 is YFSETQ. This CDR3 has 15 residues. The CDR3 DNA reads TGCGCCAGCAGCCCCCCAGGGATCCGCCCTTACGAGCAGTACTTC. Its translation: CASSPPGIRPYEQYF.

This clonotype was found many times. The chain has TRBV7-9 and TRBJ2-1; D is uncertain. This CDR3 is 10 amino acids long. V lost 6 bases, J lost 7 bases, and 4 bases lay in between. CDR1 SEHNR and CDR2 FQNEAQ come from the germline V gene (reference sequence). CDR3 region: CASSTNEQFF. The CDR3 nucleotides are TGTGCCAGCAGTACAAATGAGCAGTTCTTC.

This clonotype turned up a few times. CDR3 residues: CASSWGQGAELFF. The CDR3 DNA reads TGCGCCAGCAGCTGGGGACAGGGTGCAGAACTGTTTTTT. The rearrangement links TRBV5-1 to TRBJ1-4; 9 bases map to TRBD1. This CDR3 is 13 amino acids long. J gave up 12 bases and V 3 bases, and 6 bases lay outside the gene matches. Germline CDR1 is SGHRS and CDR2 is YFSETQ.

There are a few counts of this clonotype. The V call is TRBV6-1, the J call TRBJ2-7; either TRBD1 or TRBD2 may fit D (6 bases each). Deletions cut 5 bases from V and 3 bases from J, with 20 bases between. CDR3 length: 16 residues. Germline values: CDR1 MNHNS, CDR2 SASEGT. DNA of the CDR3: TGTGCCAGCAGTCAAAGGACAGCGGGTAGAGGCTACGAGCAGTACTTC. This sequence encodes CASSQRTAGRGYEQYF.

This clonotype was counted a few times. The rearrangement links TRBV27 to TRBJ1-1; tentative D call: TRBD1 (5 bases). The germline V gene has CDR1 MNHEY and CDR2 SMNVEV (reference sequence). With 2 bases removed from V and 6 bases from J, the gap between germline ends came to 10 bases. The CDR3 is 13 residues long. CDR3 nucleotides: TGTGCCAGCAGTTTAGATGGGGGGTCTGAAGCTTTCTTT. Encoded protein: CASSLDGGSEAFF.

The chain employs TRBV7-8 and TRBJ2-7; TRBD2 agrees at 7 bases. The trim removed 4 bases at V and 5 bases at J, leaving 14 bases unmatched. Looked up from germline, CDR1 is SGHVS and CDR2 is FQNEAQ. The CDR3 covers 16 residues. The CDR3 sequence: CASSSLGREIHNEQYF. The CDR3 region has the DNA TGTGCCAGCAGCTCGTTGGGGCGGGAGATCCACAACGAGCAGTACTTC.